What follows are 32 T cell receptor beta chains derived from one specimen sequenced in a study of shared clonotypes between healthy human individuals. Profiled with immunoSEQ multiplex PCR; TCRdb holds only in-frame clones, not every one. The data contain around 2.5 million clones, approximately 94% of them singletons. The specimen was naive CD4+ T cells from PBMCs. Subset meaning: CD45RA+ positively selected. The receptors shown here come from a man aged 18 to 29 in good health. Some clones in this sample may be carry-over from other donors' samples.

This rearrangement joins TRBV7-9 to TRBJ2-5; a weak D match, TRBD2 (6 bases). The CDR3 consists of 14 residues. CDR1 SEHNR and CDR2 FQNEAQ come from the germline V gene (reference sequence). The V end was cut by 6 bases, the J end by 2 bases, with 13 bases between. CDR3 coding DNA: TGTGCCAGCAGGGCTTGGCGGGGACAAGAGACCCAGTACTTC. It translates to CASRAWRGQETQYF.

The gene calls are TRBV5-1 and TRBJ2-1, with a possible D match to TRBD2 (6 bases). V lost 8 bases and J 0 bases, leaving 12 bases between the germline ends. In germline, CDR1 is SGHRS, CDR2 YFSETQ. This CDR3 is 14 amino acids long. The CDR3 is CASDSGASYNEQFF. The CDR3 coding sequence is TGCGCCAGTGATAGCGGAGCCTCCTACAATGAGCAGTTCTTC.

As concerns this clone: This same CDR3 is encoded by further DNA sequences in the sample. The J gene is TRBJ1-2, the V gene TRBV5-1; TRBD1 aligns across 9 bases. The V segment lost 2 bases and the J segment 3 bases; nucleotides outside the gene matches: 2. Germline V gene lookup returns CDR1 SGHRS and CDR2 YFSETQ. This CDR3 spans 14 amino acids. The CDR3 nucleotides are TGCGCCAGCAGCTTAGGGGACAGGGACTATGGCTACACCTTC. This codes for CASSLGDRDYGYTF.

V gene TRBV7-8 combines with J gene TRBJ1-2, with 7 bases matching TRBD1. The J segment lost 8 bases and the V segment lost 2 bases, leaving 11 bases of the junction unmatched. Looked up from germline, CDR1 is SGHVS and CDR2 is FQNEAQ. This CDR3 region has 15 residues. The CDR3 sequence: CASSLKGGASSGYTF. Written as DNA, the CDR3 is TGTGCCAGCAGCTTAAAAGGGGGCGCGTCTTCCGGCTACACCTTC.

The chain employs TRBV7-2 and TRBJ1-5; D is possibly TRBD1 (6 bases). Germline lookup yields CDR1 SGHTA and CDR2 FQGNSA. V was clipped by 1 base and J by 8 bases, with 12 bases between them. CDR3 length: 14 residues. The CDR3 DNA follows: TGTGCCAGCAGCTTAGGTGGATCAGGGGAGCCCCAGCATTTT. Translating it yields CASSLGGSGEPQHF.

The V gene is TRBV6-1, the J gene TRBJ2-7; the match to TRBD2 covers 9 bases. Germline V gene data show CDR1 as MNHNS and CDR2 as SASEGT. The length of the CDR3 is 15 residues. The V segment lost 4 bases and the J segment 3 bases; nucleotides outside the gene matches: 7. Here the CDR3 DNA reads TGTGCCAGCAGTGCCTATGCGGGGGGGTACTACGAGCAGTACTTC. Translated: CASSAYAGGYYEQYF.

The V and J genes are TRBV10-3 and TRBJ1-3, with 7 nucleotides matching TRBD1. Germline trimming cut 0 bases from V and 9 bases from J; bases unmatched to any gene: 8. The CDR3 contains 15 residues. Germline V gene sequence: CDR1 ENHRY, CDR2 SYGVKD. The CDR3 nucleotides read TGTGCCATCAGTGAGTCGACAGGGACTGCCGGCACCATATATTTT. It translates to CAISESTGTAGTIYF.

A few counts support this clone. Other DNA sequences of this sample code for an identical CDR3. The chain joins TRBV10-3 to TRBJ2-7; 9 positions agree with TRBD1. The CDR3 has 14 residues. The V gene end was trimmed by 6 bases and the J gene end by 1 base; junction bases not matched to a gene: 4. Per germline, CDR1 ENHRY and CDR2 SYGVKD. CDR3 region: CAIRAGTGSYEQYF. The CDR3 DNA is TGTGCCATCAGAGCCGGGACAGGGTCCTACGAGCAGTACTTC.

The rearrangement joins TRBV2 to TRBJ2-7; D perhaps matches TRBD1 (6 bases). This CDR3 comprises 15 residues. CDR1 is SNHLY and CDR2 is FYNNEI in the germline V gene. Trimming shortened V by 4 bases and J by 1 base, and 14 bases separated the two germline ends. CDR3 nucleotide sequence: TGTGCCAGCAGTGTTGGTGGTCAGGGGTCCTACGAGCAGTACTTC. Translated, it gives CASSVGGQGSYEQYF.

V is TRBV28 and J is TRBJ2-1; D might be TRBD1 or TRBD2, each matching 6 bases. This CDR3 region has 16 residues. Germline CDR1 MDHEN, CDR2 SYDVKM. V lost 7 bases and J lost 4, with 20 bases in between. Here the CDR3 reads CASITPSRGPYNEQFF. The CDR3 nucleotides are TGTGCCAGCATCACTCCATCCCGGGGGCCGTACAATGAGCAGTTCTTC. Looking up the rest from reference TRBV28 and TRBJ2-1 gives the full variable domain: DVKVTQSSRYLVKRTGEKVFLECVQDMDHENMFWYRQDPGLGLRLIYFSYDVKMKEKGDIPEGYSVSREKKERFSLILESASTNQTSMYLCASITPSRGPYNEQFFGPGTRLTVL.

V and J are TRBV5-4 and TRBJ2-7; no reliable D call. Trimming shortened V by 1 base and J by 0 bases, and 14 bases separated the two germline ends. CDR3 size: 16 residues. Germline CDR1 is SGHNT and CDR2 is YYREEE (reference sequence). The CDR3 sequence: CASSLSASALSYEQYF. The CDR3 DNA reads TGTGCCAGCAGCTTGTCGGCCAGCGCCCTCTCCTACGAGCAGTACTTC.

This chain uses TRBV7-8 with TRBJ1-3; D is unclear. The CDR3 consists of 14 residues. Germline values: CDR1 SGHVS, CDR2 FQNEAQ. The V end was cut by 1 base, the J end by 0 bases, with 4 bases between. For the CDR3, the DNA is TGTGCCAGCAGCTTAGGGGCCTCTGGAAACACCATATATTTT. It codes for CASSLGASGNTIYF.

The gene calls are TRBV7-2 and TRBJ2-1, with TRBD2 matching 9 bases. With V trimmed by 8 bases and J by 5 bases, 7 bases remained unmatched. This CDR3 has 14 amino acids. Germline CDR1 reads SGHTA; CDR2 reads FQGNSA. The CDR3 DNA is TGTGCCAGCTCTCGACTAGCGGCTAACAATGAGCAGTTCTTC. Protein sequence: CASSRLAANNEQFF.

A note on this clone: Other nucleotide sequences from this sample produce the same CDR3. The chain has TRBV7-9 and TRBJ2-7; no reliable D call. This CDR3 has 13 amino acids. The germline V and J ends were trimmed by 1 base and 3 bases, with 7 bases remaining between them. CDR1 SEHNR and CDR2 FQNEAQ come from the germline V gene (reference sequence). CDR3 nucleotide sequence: TGTGCCAGCAGCTTAGTTCTGGGCTACGAGCAGTACTTC. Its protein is CASSLVLGYEQYF.

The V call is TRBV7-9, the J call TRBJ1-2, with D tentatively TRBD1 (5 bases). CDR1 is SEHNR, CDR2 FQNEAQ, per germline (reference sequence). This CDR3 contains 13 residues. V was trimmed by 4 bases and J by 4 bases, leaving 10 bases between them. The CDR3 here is CASSSGILYGYTF. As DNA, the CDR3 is TGTGCCAGCAGCTCAGGGATCCTCTATGGCTACACCTTC.

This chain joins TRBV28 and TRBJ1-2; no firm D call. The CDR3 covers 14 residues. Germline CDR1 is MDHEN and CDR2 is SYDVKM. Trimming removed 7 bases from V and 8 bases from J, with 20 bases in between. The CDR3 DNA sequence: TGTGCCAGCACCCTCTCGGGGTTAGCGGGAGGCTACACCTTC. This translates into CASTLSGLAGGYTF.

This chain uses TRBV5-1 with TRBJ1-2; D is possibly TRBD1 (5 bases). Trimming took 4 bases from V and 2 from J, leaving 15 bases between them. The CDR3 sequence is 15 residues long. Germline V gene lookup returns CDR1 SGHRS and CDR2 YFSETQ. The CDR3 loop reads CASSKGTAENYGYTF. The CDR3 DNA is TGCGCCAGCAGCAAAGGGACGGCCGAAAACTATGGCTACACCTTC.

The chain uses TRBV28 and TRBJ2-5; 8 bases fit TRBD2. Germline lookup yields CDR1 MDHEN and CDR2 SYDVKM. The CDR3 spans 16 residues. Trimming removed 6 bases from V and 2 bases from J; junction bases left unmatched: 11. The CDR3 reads CASRAGGAGAQETQYF. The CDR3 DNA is TGTGCCAGCAGGGCGGGGGGAGCGGGGGCGCAAGAGACCCAGTACTTC.

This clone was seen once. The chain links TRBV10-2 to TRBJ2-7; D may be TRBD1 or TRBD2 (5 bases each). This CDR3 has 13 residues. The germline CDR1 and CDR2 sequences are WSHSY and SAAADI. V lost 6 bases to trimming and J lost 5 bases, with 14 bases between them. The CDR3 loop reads CASSPGWGHEQYF. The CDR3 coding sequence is TGCGCCAGCAGCCCGGGGTGGGGACACGAGCAGTACTTC.

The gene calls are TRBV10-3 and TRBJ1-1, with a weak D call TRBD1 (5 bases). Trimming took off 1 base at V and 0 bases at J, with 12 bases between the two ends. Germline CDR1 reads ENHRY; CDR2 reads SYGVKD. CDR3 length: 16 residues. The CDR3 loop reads CAISEFKGTMNTEAFF. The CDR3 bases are TGTGCCATCAGTGAGTTTAAAGGGACCATGAACACTGAAGCTTTCTTT.

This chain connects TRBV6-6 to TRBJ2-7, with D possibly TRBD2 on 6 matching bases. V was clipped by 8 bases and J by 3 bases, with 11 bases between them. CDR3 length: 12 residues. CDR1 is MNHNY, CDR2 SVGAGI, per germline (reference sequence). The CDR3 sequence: CASRLENYEQYF. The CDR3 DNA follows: TGTGCCAGCCGACTAGAGAACTACGAGCAGTACTTC.

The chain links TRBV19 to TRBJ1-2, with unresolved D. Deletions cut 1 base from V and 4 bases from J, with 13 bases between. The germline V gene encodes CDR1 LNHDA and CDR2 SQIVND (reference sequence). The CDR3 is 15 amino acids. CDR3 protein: CASSIATGKTYGYTF. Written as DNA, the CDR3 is TGTGCCAGTAGTATAGCAACCGGGAAAACCTATGGCTACACCTTC.

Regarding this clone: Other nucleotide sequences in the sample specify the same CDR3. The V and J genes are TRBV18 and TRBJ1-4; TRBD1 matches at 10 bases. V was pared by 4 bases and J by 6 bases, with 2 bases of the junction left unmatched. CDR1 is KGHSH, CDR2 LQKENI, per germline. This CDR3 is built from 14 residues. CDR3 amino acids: CASSLGTGDEKLFF. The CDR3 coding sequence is TGTGCCAGCTCACTAGGGACAGGGGATGAAAAACTGTTTTTT.

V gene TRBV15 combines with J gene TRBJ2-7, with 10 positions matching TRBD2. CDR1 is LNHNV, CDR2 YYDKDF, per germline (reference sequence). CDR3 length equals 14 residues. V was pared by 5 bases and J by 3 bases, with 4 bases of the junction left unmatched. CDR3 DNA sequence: TGTGCCACCAGCGAGCTAGCGGGAGTCTACGAGCAGTACTTC. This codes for CATSELAGVYEQYF.

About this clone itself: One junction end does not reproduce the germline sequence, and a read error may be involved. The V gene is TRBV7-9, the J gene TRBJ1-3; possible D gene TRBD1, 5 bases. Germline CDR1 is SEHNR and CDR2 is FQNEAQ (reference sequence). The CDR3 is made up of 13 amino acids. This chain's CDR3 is CASSVERQLEVCF. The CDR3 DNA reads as TGTGCCAGCAGCGTAGAACGACAGTTGGAAGTGTGTTTT.

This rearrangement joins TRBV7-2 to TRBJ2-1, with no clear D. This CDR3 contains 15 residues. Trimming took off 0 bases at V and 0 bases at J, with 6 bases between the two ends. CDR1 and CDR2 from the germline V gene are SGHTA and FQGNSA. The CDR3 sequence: CASSLASASYNEQFF. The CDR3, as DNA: TGTGCCAGCAGCTTAGCCAGCGCCTCCTACAATGAGCAGTTCTTC.

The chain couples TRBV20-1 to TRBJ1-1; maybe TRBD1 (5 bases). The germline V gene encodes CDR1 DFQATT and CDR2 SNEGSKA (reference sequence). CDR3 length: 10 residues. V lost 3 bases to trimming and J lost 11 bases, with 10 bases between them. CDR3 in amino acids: CSASWGYAFF. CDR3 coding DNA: TGCAGTGCTAGCTGGGGCTACGCTTTCTTT.

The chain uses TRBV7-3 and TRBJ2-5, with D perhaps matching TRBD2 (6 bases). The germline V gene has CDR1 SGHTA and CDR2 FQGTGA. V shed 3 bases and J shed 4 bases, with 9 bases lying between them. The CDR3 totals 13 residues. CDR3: CASSLLGRETQYF. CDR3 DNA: TGTGCCAGCAGCTTGCTCGGGAGAGAGACCCAGTACTTC.

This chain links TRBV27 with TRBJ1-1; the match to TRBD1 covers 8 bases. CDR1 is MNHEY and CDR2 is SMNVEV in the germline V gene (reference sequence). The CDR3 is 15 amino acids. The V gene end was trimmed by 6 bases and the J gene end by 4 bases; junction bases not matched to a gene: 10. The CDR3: CASRKAGQGFTEAFF. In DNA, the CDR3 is TGTGCCAGCAGGAAAGCCGGACAGGGCTTCACTGAAGCTTTCTTT.

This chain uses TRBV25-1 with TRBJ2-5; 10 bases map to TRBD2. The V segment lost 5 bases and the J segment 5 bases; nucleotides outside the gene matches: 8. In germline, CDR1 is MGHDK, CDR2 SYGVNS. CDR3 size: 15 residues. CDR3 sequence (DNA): TGTGCCAGCAGTCGAAGCCTACTAGCGGGGGAGACCCAGTACTTC. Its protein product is CASSRSLLAGETQYF. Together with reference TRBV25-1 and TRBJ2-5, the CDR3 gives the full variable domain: EADIYQTPRYLVIGTGKKITLECSQTMGHDKMYWYQQDPGMELHLIHYSYGVNSTEKGDLSSESTVSRIRTEHFPLTLESARPSHTSQYLCASSRSLLAGETQYFGPGTRLLVL.

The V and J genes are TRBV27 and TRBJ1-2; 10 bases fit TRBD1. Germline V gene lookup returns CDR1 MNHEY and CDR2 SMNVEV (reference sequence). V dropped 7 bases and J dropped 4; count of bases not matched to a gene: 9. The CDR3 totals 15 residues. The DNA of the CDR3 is TGTGCCAGCACCTCACGGACAGGGGGGGTCTATGGCTACACCTTC. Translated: CASTSRTGGVYGYTF.

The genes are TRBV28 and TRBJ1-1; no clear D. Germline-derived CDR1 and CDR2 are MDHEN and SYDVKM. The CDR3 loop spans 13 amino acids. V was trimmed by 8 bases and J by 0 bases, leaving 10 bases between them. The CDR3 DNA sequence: TGTGCCAGCTATTCGCAGGTGAACACTGAAGCTTTCTTT. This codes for CASYSQVNTEAFF.